This entry features one TCR beta chain sequence. The antigen is unknown. This sample was included in a study of T cells after posttransplantation cyclophosphamide. Broader study findings: Later post-transplant blood repertoires were often dominated by donor CD8+ memory clones. Recipient CMV seropositivity and CMV reactivation strongly tracked TRB clonality.

Data came from immunoSEQ multiplex PCR; TCRdb stores just in-frame clones and leaves some out. The repertoire has 40,000 to 55,000 clones, none seen only once; the ten largest take around 2.2%. The sample taken for sequencing was PBMCs. The sequence was collected from a middle-aged man in good health, CMV-negative, and a related stem cell transplant donor.

The CDR3 DNA follows: TGTGCCAGCACCAGGCTCGGCGCCGGGGAGCTGTTTTTT. Protein product: CASTRLGAGELFF. The chain employs TRBV2 and TRBJ2-2; D gene unclear. V lost 7 bases to trimming and J lost 6 bases, with 12 bases between them. From germline, CDR1 is SNHLY and CDR2 FYNNEI. The CDR3 consists of 13 residues. The variable domain in full, completed from reference TRBV2 and TRBJ2-2, reads EPEVTQTPSHQVTQMGQEVILRCVPISNHLYFYWYRQILGQKVEFLVSFYNNEISEKSEIFDDQFSVERPDGSNFTLKIRSTKLEDSAMYFCASTRLGAGELFFGEGSRLTVL.